This T cell receptor beta chain is drawn from a study of T-cell memory formation after mild COVID-19 (dated by TCRdb to the early 2020s). About the full investigation: TCR sequence clusters from the two donors were largely donor specific. T-cell clones expanding and contracting after mild COVID-19 in a couple of donors were tracked by longitudinal TCRalpha and TCRbeta repertoire sequencing. Two young, previously healthy adult volunteers made up the cohort, one male and one female.

Looking up the germline V gene yields CDR1 SGHTA and CDR2 FQGNSA. Relative to germline, V is 3 bases shorter and J is 2 bases shorter, with 15 bases between their ends. The CDR3 runs 16 amino acids, cysteine and phenylalanine included. Of all the DNA, just the CDR3 is kept, 48 bases in frame from base 1. Sequencer: Illumina NovaSeq 6000. cDNA libraries for TCRalpha and TCRbeta were prepared by 5'RACE using constant-segment primers, with sample barcodes and unique molecular identifiers added. Trizol reagent was used to extract RNA from every sample. Amplification of the libraries took two PCR steps, and the second step added a second sample barcode plus Illumina TruSeq adapters. Sequencing of libraries was performed on an Illumina NovaSeq with 2 x 150 bp paired-end reads. The source study handled its data this way. Reads were demultiplexed and collapsed into UMI-guided consensus sequences with migec v1.2.7. Using mixcr v2.1.11, UMI consensuses were aligned to TRA and TRB V and J templates and then assembled into clonotypes. Clonotypes were classified as expanded or contracted when called significant by both edgeR and NoisET, with noise models trained on biological replicates. For edgeR calls, the thresholds were a false discovery rate-adjusted p below 0.01 and a log2 fold-change of 1. As an exploratory analysis of dynamics, PCA with hierarchical clustering was applied to max-normalized trajectories of the 1000 most abundant clonotypes. Separately sequenced CD4+ and CD8+ repertoires were used to assign the CD4 or CD8 phenotype of responding clones. TCRdb reran the public reads through fastp at Q25 and MiXCR, keeping productive beta chains. Each record represents a unique CDR3 protein, reported with the most common genes and DNA among its rows. TCRdb, rather than the study authors, made the V and J calls. The sample table lists about 170,000 distinct CDR3 sequences, 10% to 15% of them with a count of one. The ten largest make up approximately 3.4% of the sample.

Ficoll-Paque density gradient centrifugation was the method used to isolate PBMCs. Here is what the overall study found, with its caveats: Some responding clones were detected in pre-infection memory, suggesting pre-existing cross-reactive memory T cells joined the SARS-CoV-2 response. Balanced CD4/CD8 phenotypes were observed for clones contracting from day 15 to 85, whereas a bias towards CD4+ was observed for a second wave of clones expanding from day 15 to 37. Contracting CD4+ clones were located mainly in the CM and EM memory subsets, whereas CD8+ clones were found to be enriched in EMRA. The study covered only a couple of mild cases, and larger cohorts including severe cases with pre-infection samples were considered necessary. The second-wave clones that peaked on day 37 were not confirmed to be SARS-CoV-2 specific.

This clonotype was counted between two and nine times. Its target antigen remains unknown. Base qualities are not at hand, and no much larger clone is one base apart. The chain is assembled from TRBV7-2 and TRBJ2-3; the D gene may be TRBD1 or TRBD2, since each aligns over 6 bases. The sequence derives from a man between 18 and 29 years old who had mild COVID-19 (a few samples of this study predate the infection). The sample titles of this study are shuffled in the database, so cell type and time point are left out; the donor was told from shared clones. The specimen was PBMCs or a T cell subset sorted from them (not recorded which). The CDR3 protein sequence reads: CASSFRGPGATDTQYF. The DNA is as follows: TGTGCCAGCAGCTTCCGGGGGCCTGGGGCCACAGATACGCAGTATTTT.